The 21 T cell receptor beta chains in this list originate from one sample, sequenced in a study of cytomegalovirus exposure and HLA in healthy donors. The PCR had 60 Vbeta and 13 Jbeta primers. Assay: immunoSEQ multiplex PCR; the TCRdb copy retains only in-frame clones and omits some. The data show 190,000 or so clones, with 75% to 85% seen just once and under 0.8% held by the top ten. The sequenced sample consisted of PBMCs. The receptors derive from a boy aged 5-17 years in good health and CMV-seronegative.

This clone showed up just once. The genes are TRBV18 and TRBJ1-1; D is unclear. Germline CDR1 and CDR2: KGHSH and LQKENI. V was pared by 2 bases and J by 1 base, with 5 bases between. The CDR3 totals 13 residues. DNA for the CDR3: TGTGCCAGCTCACCAGGGCAGAACACTGAAGCTTTCTTT. This encodes CASSPGQNTEAFF.

Turning to this clone: No conserved phenylalanine or tryptophan is present at the end of the CDR3, so a read error is the likely explanation. The limits of the CDR3 on the DNA are not certain, so only TCRdb's listed CDR3 is given. This rearrangement joins TRBV7-9 to TRBJ2-7; no DNA check was done on the table's D call, TRBD2. The CDR3 is 8 amino acids long, termini counted. Germline loops: CDR1 SEHNR, CDR2 FQNEAQ (reference sequence). CDR3 residues: CASSLFSS.

J is TRBJ1-5 and V is TRBV19; possibly TRBD1 for D (6 bases). V was cut by 3 bases and J by 0 bases, with 12 bases left in between. This CDR3 is built from 16 residues. Germline V lookup: CDR1 LNHDA, CDR2 SQIVND (reference sequence). DNA for the CDR3: TGTGCCAGTAGTATCCGGACAGACAATAGCAATCAGCCCCAGCATTTT. Translated, it gives CASSIRTDNSNQPQHF.

This chain connects TRBV6-6 to TRBJ2-5; the match to TRBD2 covers 7 bases. Trimming removed 6 bases from V and 3 bases from J; junction bases left unmatched: 10. The length of the CDR3 is 15 residues. From germline, CDR1 is MNHNY and CDR2 SVGAGI (reference sequence). The CDR3 here is CASRPVQRGEETQYF. The CDR3 DNA reads as TGTGCCAGCAGGCCCGTCCAGCGGGGAGAAGAGACCCAGTACTTC.

V is TRBV9 and J is TRBJ1-3; 10 bases line up with TRBD1. The CDR3 sequence is 15 residues long. V was clipped by 0 bases and J by 3 bases; unmatched bases: 0. CDR1 and CDR2 (germline): SGDLS, YYNGEE. Written as DNA, the CDR3 is TGTGCCAGCAGCGTAGGGACAGGGGGTGGAAACACCATATATTTT. This gives the protein CASSVGTGGGNTIYF.

V and J are TRBV7-6 and TRBJ2-1; D ambiguous. CDR3 size: 12 residues. Trimming took off 2 bases at V and 5 bases at J, with 4 bases between the two ends. Germline CDR1 is SGHVS and CDR2 is FNYEAQ. The CDR3 loop reads CASSLPNNEQFF. In DNA form, the CDR3 reads TGTGCCAGCAGCTTACCCAACAATGAGCAGTTCTTC.

J is TRBJ1-1 and V is TRBV9; a possible D gene is TRBD1 (6 bases). This CDR3 is built from 16 residues. Germline assignment: CDR1 SGDLS and CDR2 YYNGEE. V was cut by 0 bases and J by 3 bases, with 15 bases left in between. The CDR3 nucleotides are TGTGCCAGCAGCGTAGTTGGGCGGGGGCAGGACACTGAAGCTTTCTTT. Its translation: CASSVVGRGQDTEAFF.

The chain is built from TRBV19 and TRBJ2-7; unclear D gene. V dropped 9 bases and J dropped 3 bases, with 21 bases sitting between them. This CDR3 is 15 amino acids long. CDR1 and CDR2 (germline): LNHDA, SQIVND (reference sequence). CDR3 sequence reads: CASKLAGSFYYEQYF. The CDR3 nucleotides are TGTGCCAGCAAGCTGGCAGGTAGTTTTTACTACGAGCAGTACTTC. Drawing the rest from reference TRBV19 and TRBJ2-7, the complete variable domain is DGGITQSPKYLFRKEGQNVTLSCEQNLNHDAMYWYRQDPGQGLRLIYYSQIVNDFQKGDIAEGYSVSREKKESFPLTVTSAQKNPTAFYLCASKLAGSFYYEQYFGPGTRLTVT.

This sequence joins TRBV11-3 and TRBJ1-4, with D maybe TRBD1 (5 bases). Trimming removed 0 bases at V and 12 bases at J, with 11 bases between. The CDR3 consists of 13 residues. The V gene's germline CDR1 is SGHNT and CDR2 YENEEA. CDR3 loop: CASSLDRAGQLFF. The CDR3 DNA is TGTGCCAGCAGCTTAGACAGGGCAGGACAACTGTTTTTT.

This chain joins TRBV30 and TRBJ2-1, with TRBD2 matching over 9 bases. V was clipped by 0 bases and J by 6 bases; unmatched bases: 6. Germline CDR1 reads GTSNPN; CDR2 reads SVGIG (reference sequence). The CDR3 runs to 15 residues. CDR3 DNA: TGTGCCTGGAGTGTTAGCGGGAGAGGACTCAATGAGCAGTTCTTC. Translation gives CAWSVSGRGLNEQFF.

The rearrangement uses TRBV6-5 and TRBJ2-5; perhaps TRBD2 as D (5 bases). CDR3 length equals 13 residues. Per the germline V gene, CDR1 is MNHEY and CDR2 is SVGAGI. V was clipped by 6 bases and J by 5 bases, with 13 bases between them. The CDR3 region is CASSRGSRETQYF. In DNA form, the CDR3 reads TGTGCCAGCAGCCGAGGGAGCAGGGAGACCCAGTACTTC.

This chain connects TRBV10-1 to TRBJ2-1, with D possibly matching TRBD1 (6 bases). The CDR3 is made up of 13 amino acids. Trimming took off 7 bases at V and 6 bases at J, with 13 bases between the two ends. The V gene's germline CDR1 is WNHNN and CDR2 SYGVQD (reference sequence). CDR3 protein: CASTQGLCNEQFF. In nucleotides, the CDR3 is TGCGCCAGCACCCAGGGGCTTTGCAATGAGCAGTTCTTC.

The chain uses TRBV29-1 and TRBJ1-1; 7 bases match TRBD1. V lost 2 bases and J lost 6; bases outside the gene matches: 12. The CDR3 consists of 15 residues. Germline V gene sequence: CDR1 SQVTM, CDR2 ANQGSEA. The CDR3 sequence: CSVEPPEGDRAEAFF. The CDR3 region has the DNA TGCAGCGTTGAACCCCCCGAGGGCGACAGGGCTGAAGCTTTCTTT.

The gene calls are TRBV5-1 and TRBJ1-1; D is possibly TRBD1 (6 bases). The CDR3 consists of 13 residues. Trimming took off 0 bases at V and 7 bases at J, with 10 bases between the two ends. Germline loops: CDR1 SGHRS, CDR2 YFSETQ. In DNA, the CDR3 is TGCGCCAGCAGCTTGGGGATACAGGGTGAAGCTTTCTTT. Its protein is CASSLGIQGEAFF.

The chain couples TRBV13 to TRBJ2-3; D is possibly TRBD1 (5 bases). This CDR3 spans 17 amino acids. Germline V gives CDR1 PRHDT, CDR2 FYEKMQ (reference sequence). V was trimmed by 3 bases and J by 4 bases, leaving 20 bases between them. CDR3 in amino acids: CASSLRPGRATPDTQYF. The CDR3 nucleotides are TGTGCCAGCAGCTTGAGGCCTGGCAGGGCGACACCAGATACGCAGTATTTT.

This clone is a singleton in its sample. The rearrangement joins TRBV10-3 to TRBJ1-6, with unresolved D. CDR3 size: 16 residues. Germline CDR1 is ENHRY and CDR2 is SYGVKD. V was pared by 6 bases and J by 14 bases, with 26 bases between. CDR3 in DNA: TGTGCCATCAGGGAGAATAATAGAGGGAACCAATTCACCCTCCACTTT. Translating gives CAIRENNRGNQFTLHF.

This CDR3 is CASSLGRGFAAFF. The CDR3 bases are TGTGCCAGCAGCTTGGGCAGGGGTTTCGCAGCTTTCTTT. The V and J genes are TRBV5-8 and TRBJ1-1; D may be TRBD1 (6 bases). The CDR3 sequence is 13 residues long. V was cut by 0 bases and J by 10 bases, with 13 bases left in between. The V gene's germline CDR1 is SGHTS and CDR2 YDEGEE.

The chain has TRBV6-1 and TRBJ1-5, with 7 nucleotides matching TRBD1. This CDR3 has 15 residues. With V trimmed by 6 bases and J by 2 bases, 7 bases remained unmatched. Germline V gene sequence: CDR1 MNHNS, CDR2 SASEGT. The CDR3 reads CASRITGAGNQPQHF. The CDR3 DNA reads as TGTGCCAGCAGAATAACAGGGGCCGGCAATCAGCCCCAGCATTTT.

V and J are TRBV7-9 and TRBJ2-3; 7 bases align to TRBD2. The CDR3 contains 16 residues. The V gene end was trimmed by 0 bases and the J gene end by 0 bases; junction bases not matched to a gene: 3. Germline V gene data show CDR1 as SEHNR and CDR2 as FQNEAQ (reference sequence). The CDR3 loop is CASSLALAVSTDTQYF. The DNA for the CDR3 is TGTGCCAGCAGCTTAGCCCTAGCGGTGAGCACAGATACGCAGTATTTT.

This rearrangement joins TRBV7-8 to TRBJ1-6, with D unclear. Germline V gene sequence: CDR1 SGHVS, CDR2 FQNEAQ. There are 15 residues in the CDR3. Trimming took 5 bases from V and 8 from J, leaving 16 bases between them. The CDR3 DNA sequence: TGTGCCAGCAGCCCCACCGGAGGGAGGCATTCACCCCTCCACTTT. The encoded protein is CASSPTGGRHSPLHF.

In its sample, this clone was seen once. The genes are TRBV13 and TRBJ2-5; D unresolved. V lost 2 bases, J lost 3 bases, and 7 bases lay in between. The germline V gene has CDR1 PRHDT and CDR2 FYEKMQ (reference sequence). The length of the CDR3 is 13 residues. This CDR3 reads CASSLTLKETQYF. CDR3 DNA: TGTGCCAGCAGCTTAACACTAAAAGAGACCCAGTACTTC.